The 5 T cell receptor beta chains reported below all come from one sample, sequenced in a study of cytomegalovirus exposure and HLA in healthy donors (dated by TCRdb to about 2017). Library preparation was by the immunoSEQ multiplex PCR assay. For the multiplex PCR, a mixture combining 60 forward primers for TCR Vbeta segments and 13 reverse primers for TCR Jbeta segments was used. TCRdb took over this immuneACCESS table, retaining in-frame rearrangements with V and J assigned. Such tables are incomplete; in checked studies, under half of the missing clones stem from an unresolved V gene, and the remainder is unexplained. Here the sample has 85,000 to 90,000 clones; roughly three quarters occur a single time. Roughly 2.5% of the sample lies in the top ten. The sequenced material came from PBMCs. Receptors were obtained from a man between 25 and 39 years old in good health and CMV-seronegative.

The V and J genes are TRBV6-5 and TRBJ1-4; maybe TRBD1 (6 bases). Trimming pared 2 bases from V and 8 bases from J, leaving 15 bases between. CDR3 length: 15 residues. Germline CDR1 is MNHEY and CDR2 is SVGAGI. CDR3 bases: TGTGCCAGCAGTTACGGGGGCGCGAGGATAGAAAAACTGTTTTTT. Its protein product is CASSYGGARIEKLFF.

In DNA, the CDR3 is TGTGCCAGTTGCGGGATGGCTGAAGCTTTCTTT. It translates to CASCGMAEAFF. This chain uses TRBV2 with TRBJ1-1, with D unclear. The CDR3 is 11 residues long. The V end was cut by 9 bases, the J end by 6 bases, with 11 bases between. The V gene's germline CDR1 is SNHLY and CDR2 FYNNEI.

The CDR3 DNA sequence: TGTGCCAGCAGTCCAGCCCAGGGGCCTAATTCACCCCTCCACTTT. It is translated as CASSPAQGPNSPLHF. The chain has TRBV6-5 and TRBJ1-6; possible D gene TRBD1, 6 bases. V was trimmed by 5 bases and J by 6 bases, leaving 14 bases between them. CDR3 size: 15 residues. CDR1 and CDR2 (germline): MNHEY, SVGAGI.

The CDR3 loop reads CASSLATGSDYGYTF. The DNA for the CDR3 is TGTGCCAGCAGCTTAGCCACGGGATCCGACTATGGCTACACCTTC. J is TRBJ1-2 and V is TRBV7-2; D is unresolved. Germline V gene lookup returns CDR1 SGHTA and CDR2 FQGNSA. V was trimmed by 0 bases and J by 3 bases, leaving 11 bases between them. The CDR3 consists of 15 residues.

The chain is built from TRBV2 and TRBJ2-5; unclear D gene. The V end was cut by 8 bases, the J end by 1 base, with 17 bases between. Germline-derived CDR1 and CDR2 are SNHLY and FYNNEI. CDR3 length: 15 amino acids. The CDR3 nucleotides are TGTGCCAGCTTGCGATTAAAGCCGTCCCAAGAGACCCAGTACTTC. Its protein is CASLRLKPSQETQYF.